This passage covers 5 T cell receptor beta chains from one sample sequenced in a study of tumor-infiltrating lymphocytes in oesophageal squamous cell carcinoma. TCRdb reprocessed the PCR reads with MiXCR, giving one entry per CDR3 protein. Found here are roughly 13,000 distinct CDR3 sequences, roughly 47% of them singletons; the top ten hold roughly 13%. Sequenced sample: normal esophageal tissue next to the tumor. All receptors come from a male donor with esophageal squamous cell carcinoma.

The gene calls are TRBV20-1 and TRBJ1-1; D possibly corresponds to TRBD1 (5 bases). The CDR3 runs to 15 residues. The V end was cut by 0 bases, the J end by 3 bases, with 14 bases between. The germline CDR1 and CDR2 sequences are DFQATT and SNEGSKA (reference sequence). Here the CDR3 reads CSARDRTDSYTEAFF. The CDR3 DNA is TGCAGTGCTAGAGACCGAACCGACAGTTACACTGAAGCTTTCTTT.

This clonotype was recorded a few times. CDR3 nucleotide sequence: TGTGCTAGTGGTTTGGTTCTAGCGGGGGGCCGCACAGATACGCAGTATTTT. Protein product: CASGLVLAGGRTDTQYF. V usage is TRBV12-5 and J usage is TRBJ2-3, with 11 bases fitting TRBD2. The CDR3 sequence is 17 residues long. The germline V gene has CDR1 LGHNT and CDR2 FRNRAP. V was pared by 0 bases and J by 1 base, with 3 bases of the junction left unmatched.

CDR3 protein: CASNRGQGPYEQYF. CDR3 in DNA: TGTGCCAGCAACCGGGGACAGGGGCCCTACGAGCAGTACTTC. This chain joins TRBV11-2 and TRBJ2-7, with TRBD1 matching over 10 bases. This CDR3 is 14 amino acids long. Trimming removed 7 bases from V and 2 bases from J; junction bases left unmatched: 5. Per germline, CDR1 SGHAT and CDR2 FQNNGV.

This clonotype appeared many times. The chain uses TRBV27 and TRBJ1-6; TRBD1 is a possible D gene (5 bases). The CDR3 length is 14 residues. The V gene lost 4 bases and the J gene lost 5 bases, with 9 bases spanning the gap. Germline loops: CDR1 MNHEY, CDR2 SMNVEV (reference sequence). CDR3 bases: TGTGCCAGCAGTTCCGACAGACATAATTCACCCCTCCACTTT. It translates to CASSSDRHNSPLHF.

This clonotype has a handful of counts. A read error may produce the germline difference seen at one junction end. CDR3 bases: TGTGCCAGCAGCGTAGCAGGACAGAACAACGGGGAGCTGTTTTTT. Protein: CASSVAGQNNGELFF. This chain uses TRBV9 with TRBJ2-2, with D perhaps TRBD1 (6 bases). This CDR3 region has 15 residues. The V gene's germline CDR1 is SGDLS and CDR2 YYNGEE.